This T cell receptor (beta chain) is drawn from a study of cytomegalovirus exposure and HLA in healthy donors. Study-wide findings and caveats: The finding came from a later analysis; first-cohort TCR clusters tended to co-occur in the roughly 110 validation repertoires. Cytomegalovirus status was reportedly diagnosed by the classifier with high sensitivity and specificity. The study found most TCR sequences rare, yet found some public TCRs in many donors.

The donors were in the 120-subject validation cohort; that cohort was separate from the roughly 700-subject first cohort. On this clone itself: The antigen is unknown.

The CDR3 spans 14 residues. V lost 6 bases and J 1 base, leaving 12 bases between the germline ends. Per the germline V gene, CDR1 is KGHSH and CDR2 is LQKENI. The assay was immunoSEQ multiplex PCR, and TCRdb's table has in-frame clones only and misses some. The table has 150,000 to 200,000 clones, 84% seen once. The sequence was obtained from a woman younger than 35 in good health and CMV-seropositive. The chain carries TRBV18 and TRBJ1-1; possibly TRBD1 for D (5 bases). What was sequenced was PBMCs. The DNA for the CDR3 is TGTGCCAGCTCCCCGAATACAGGGAACACTGAAGCTTTCTTT. Residues: CASSPNTGNTEAFF.